Following are 26 T cell receptor beta chains from one sample sequenced in a study of blood T cell repertoires in COVID-19. The table came from immunoSEQ multiplex PCR; TCRdb's copy has only in-frame clones and leaves some out. The data contain about 90,000 clones, about 85% of them seen just once; the ten biggest clones take up approximately 12%. Sequenced sample: peripheral blood. These receptor sequences come from a woman in her seventies with active or convalescent COVID-19.

This chain uses TRBV9 with TRBJ1-3, with 7 bases identical to TRBD1. The CDR3 loop spans 17 amino acids. With 3 bases clipped from V and 0 bases from J, the junction kept 9 bases outside the gene matches. Germline V lookup: CDR1 SGDLS, CDR2 YYNGEE. The DNA for the CDR3 is TGTGCCAGCAGCGCAGGGGGAAGATTCCTCTCTGGAAACACCATATATTTT. This encodes CASSAGGRFLSGNTIYF.

V is TRBV5-1 and J is TRBJ2-4, with 7 bases lining up with TRBD1. There are 15 residues in the CDR3. J gave up 4 bases and V 2 bases, and 6 bases lay outside the gene matches. CDR1 and CDR2 (germline): SGHRS, YFSETQ. Written as DNA, the CDR3 is TGCGCCAGCAGCTTACCCGGGACAGAGAAAAACATTCAGTACTTC. This translates into CASSLPGTEKNIQYF.

The chain recombines TRBV5-4 with TRBJ2-2; 8 bases agree with TRBD2. The junction had 8 bases not matched to a gene; V was cut back by 6 bases and J by 1 base. The CDR3 is 16 residues long. Looked up from germline, CDR1 is SGHNT and CDR2 is YYREEE (reference sequence). CDR3 bases: TGTGCCAGCACCCTGAGCGGGGGCGTGAACACCGGGGAGCTGTTTTTT. Encoded protein: CASTLSGGVNTGELFF.

The V gene is TRBV20-1, the J gene TRBJ2-7; 8 bases align to TRBD1. Trimming took 3 bases from V and 7 from J; bases not matched to a gene: 8. CDR3 size: 13 residues. CDR1 and CDR2 from the germline V gene are DFQATT and SNEGSKA (reference sequence). This chain's CDR3 is CSASRTGSEEQYF. The CDR3 DNA follows: TGCAGTGCTAGTCGGACAGGGAGTGAAGAGCAGTACTTC.

The chain has TRBV5-4 and TRBJ2-1; 7 nucleotides align to TRBD1. The V gene's germline CDR1 is SGHNT and CDR2 YYREEE (reference sequence). The CDR3 contains 15 residues. The V segment lost 7 bases and the J segment 4 bases; nucleotides outside the gene matches: 11. CDR3 DNA: TGTGCCAGCTTTTCCGAGGGGGCGGGTTACAATGAGCAGTTCTTC. Protein sequence: CASFSEGAGYNEQFF.

This clone was counted a single time. J is TRBJ2-1 and V is TRBV7-2; 7 bases agree with TRBD1. The germline CDR1 and CDR2 sequences are SGHTA and FQGNSA. This CDR3 is 16 amino acids long. V was clipped by 2 bases and J by 4 bases; unmatched bases: 8. CDR3 residues: CASSLRAGGTYNEQFF. The CDR3 DNA reads TGTGCCAGCAGCTTACGGGCAGGGGGAACTTACAATGAGCAGTTCTTC. The entire variable domain, with the rest obtained from reference TRBV7-2 and TRBJ2-1, is as follows: GAGVSQSPSNKVTEKGKDVELRCDPISGHTALYWYRQSLGQGLEFLIYFQGNSAPDKSGLPSDRFSAERTGGSVSTLTIQRTQQEDSAVYLCASSLRAGGTYNEQFFGPGTRLTVL.

The sample holds a few counts of this clone. The chain has TRBV7-8 and TRBJ1-4; unclear D gene. Germline assignment: CDR1 SGHVS and CDR2 FQNEAQ. The CDR3 loop spans 13 amino acids. V was shortened by 4 bases and J by 8 bases, with 11 bases between the two germline ends. CDR3 protein: CASSYQTGEKLFF. Written as DNA, the CDR3 is TGTGCCAGCAGCTACCAGACGGGGGAAAAACTGTTTTTT.

The chain employs TRBV24-1 and TRBJ1-3; 7 bases fit TRBD1. CDR3 size: 17 residues. Losses at the gene ends were 4 bases for V and 0 bases for J; bases not matched to a gene: 8. Germline loops: CDR1 KGHDR, CDR2 SFDVKD. CDR3 sequence reads: CATSESGQANSGNTIYF. In DNA form, the CDR3 reads TGTGCCACCAGTGAATCCGGACAGGCCAACTCTGGAAACACCATATATTTT.

Comments on this clone: Other DNA sequences in this specimen translate into the identical CDR3. CDR3 coding DNA: TGTGCCAGCAGCTCCTCAGGGGGTCAAGAGACCCAGTACTTC. This sequence encodes CASSSSGGQETQYF. This chain connects TRBV11-2 to TRBJ2-5; 7 positions agree with TRBD1. V was pared by 4 bases and J by 2 bases, with 4 bases of the junction left unmatched. This CDR3 region has 14 residues. The V gene's germline CDR1 is SGHAT and CDR2 FQNNGV.

The gene calls are TRBV7-9 and TRBJ2-5; 8 positions agree with TRBD1. CDR3 length: 15 residues. J lost 5 bases, V lost 6 bases, and 11 bases had no gene match. The germline CDR1 and CDR2 sequences are SEHNR and FQNEAQ (reference sequence). CDR3 in amino acids: CASSRETGVWETQYF. As DNA, the CDR3 is TGTGCCAGCAGTCGCGAGACAGGGGTTTGGGAGACCCAGTACTTC.

This clone was seen a single time. The V and J genes are TRBV5-4 and TRBJ2-7, with D possibly matching TRBD2 (6 bases). The V gene's germline CDR1 is SGHNT and CDR2 YYREEE (reference sequence). V shed 5 bases and J shed 0 bases, with 15 bases lying between them. The CDR3 totals 15 residues. The CDR3 coding sequence is TGTGCCAGCAGGGTACGAGGAGGGAGCTCCTACGAGCAGTACTTC. Encoded protein: CASRVRGGSSYEQYF.

The chain uses TRBV11-2 and TRBJ2-2; D unresolved. Per the germline V gene, CDR1 is SGHAT and CDR2 is FQNNGV. Trimming cost V 5 bases and J 7 bases, with 14 bases left between them. This CDR3 contains 14 residues. The CDR3 nucleotides are TGTGCCAGCAGCCTAGGGCTCCATGGCGGGGAGCTGTTTTTT. It specifies CASSLGLHGGELFF.

The rearrangement joins TRBV7-9 to TRBJ1-4; D remains ambiguous. This CDR3 has 15 amino acids. The germline V and J ends were trimmed by 3 bases and 4 bases, with 12 bases remaining between them. The germline V gene encodes CDR1 SEHNR and CDR2 FQNEAQ (reference sequence). The CDR3 DNA is TGTGCCAGCAGCTTCATCGGAGATATTAATGAAAAACTGTTTTTT. This translates into CASSFIGDINEKLFF. Full variable domain (outside the CDR3, taken from reference TRBV7-9 and TRBJ1-4): DTGVSQNPRHKITKRGQNVTFRCDPISEHNRLYWYRQTLGQGPEFLTYFQNEAQLEKSRLLSDRFSAERPKGSFSTLEIQRTEQGDSAMYLCASSFIGDINEKLFFGSGTQLSVL.

CDR3 protein: CASSSDREGRYEQYF. DNA of the CDR3: TGCGCCAGCAGCTCGGACAGGGAGGGGCGATACGAGCAGTACTTC. V is TRBV5-1 and J is TRBJ2-7, with D perhaps matching TRBD1 (8 bases). CDR1 is SGHRS, CDR2 YFSETQ, per germline. V dropped 3 bases and J dropped 4 bases, with 17 bases sitting between them. This CDR3 has 15 amino acids.

V usage is TRBV23-1 and J usage is TRBJ1-2; D is unclear. TRBV23-1 is known as an ORF, though its function is uncertain. CDR3 length: 14 residues. Trimming left V 0 bases short and J 1 base short, with 6 bases between. CDR3 region: CASSQSESNYGYTF. CDR3 bases: TGCGCCAGCAGTCAATCGGAGAGTAACTATGGCTACACCTTC.

There are a few counts of this clone. This chain uses TRBV5-6 with TRBJ1-5, with D maybe TRBD1 (6 bases). CDR3 size: 14 residues. The germline V and J ends were trimmed by 0 bases and 2 bases, with 6 bases remaining between them. Germline V lookup: CDR1 SGHDT, CDR2 YYEEEE. For the CDR3, the DNA is TGTGCCAGCAGCTTGGACAGGGGCAATCAGCCCCAGCATTTT. Amino acid sequence: CASSLDRGNQPQHF.

This clone has a single count. The V and J genes are TRBV5-4 and TRBJ2-7, with D possibly matching TRBD1 (6 bases). Trimming shortened V by 4 bases and J by 7 bases, and 12 bases separated the two germline ends. Germline CDR1 SGHNT, CDR2 YYREEE (reference sequence). The CDR3 consists of 12 residues. The CDR3 DNA follows: TGTGCCAGCAGCCTGGCAGGGGAAGAGCAGTACTTC. It codes for CASSLAGEEQYF.

The chain carries TRBV5-1 and TRBJ1-1, with D perhaps matching TRBD1 (5 bases). The CDR3 is 14 residues long. The germline gives CDR1 SGHRS, CDR2 YFSETQ. With 2 bases removed from V and 6 bases from J, the gap between germline ends came to 14 bases. The CDR3: CASSFAGRVAEAFF. CDR3 DNA sequence: TGCGCCAGCAGCTTTGCGGGGCGCGTAGCTGAAGCTTTCTTT.

The J gene is TRBJ1-4, the V gene TRBV6-5; D ambiguous. V was shortened by 0 bases and J by 5 bases, with 13 bases between the two germline ends. This CDR3 is 16 amino acids long. The germline gives CDR1 MNHEY, CDR2 SVGAGI. For the CDR3, the DNA is TGTGCCAGCAGTTACTCATGGGCAATCTCGAATGAAAAACTGTTTTTT. Its translation is CASSYSWAISNEKLFF.

The chain links TRBV11-3 to TRBJ2-1, with D perhaps TRBD2 (6 bases). The CDR3 length is 14 residues. V shed 0 bases and J shed 12 bases, with 15 bases lying between them. Germline assignment: CDR1 SGHNT and CDR2 YENEEA. CDR3 sequence: CASSLDRLASRQFF. DNA of the CDR3: TGTGCCAGCAGCTTAGATCGCCTAGCGTCCAGGCAGTTCTTC.

This clone was picked up one time. CDR3: CASSLGQGTEPLHF. The CDR3 bases are TGTGCCAGCAGCCTCGGACAGGGGACGGAACCCCTCCACTTT. V usage is TRBV5-6 and J usage is TRBJ1-6; 9 bases are shared with TRBD1. V shed 4 bases, J shed 12 bases, and the junction held 8 bases outside the gene matches. CDR1 SGHDT and CDR2 YYEEEE come from the germline V gene. The CDR3 totals 14 residues.

V gene TRBV15 combines with J gene TRBJ2-3; unclear D gene. V dropped 4 bases and J dropped 2 bases, with 7 bases sitting between them. Germline V gene lookup returns CDR1 LNHNV and CDR2 YYDKDF (reference sequence). This CDR3 is built from 13 residues. The CDR3 region has the DNA TGTGCCACCAGCACCCGGGTCACAGATACGCAGTATTTT. Translated, it gives CATSTRVTDTQYF.

The gene calls are TRBV10-1 and TRBJ1-3; weak D call: TRBD1 (5 bases). Trimming stripped 4 bases from V and 0 bases from J, with 7 bases between. The CDR3 runs to 14 residues. CDR1 WNHNN and CDR2 SYGVQD come from the germline V gene (reference sequence). The CDR3 region has the DNA TGCGCCAGCAGTGCCGGGGGCTCTGGAAACACCATATATTTT. Translated, it gives CASSAGGSGNTIYF.

The chain carries TRBV14 and TRBJ2-3; TRBD1 matches 8 bases. Per germline, CDR1 SGHDN and CDR2 FVKESK. The J segment lost 6 bases and the V segment lost 6 bases, leaving 11 bases of the junction unmatched. This CDR3 comprises 15 residues. The CDR3 DNA reads as TGTGCCAGCAGAGGACAGGGCAGCTCAAGGGATACGCAGTATTTT. Translating it yields CASRGQGSSRDTQYF. Looking up the rest from reference TRBV14 and TRBJ2-3 gives the full variable domain: EAGVTQFPSHSVIEKGQTVTLRCDPISGHDNLYWYRRVMGKEIKFLLHFVKESKQDESGMPNNRFLAERTGGTYSTLKVQPAELEDSGVYFCASRGQGSSRDTQYFGPGTRLTVL.

The rearrangement joins TRBV6-5 to TRBJ1-2; a possible D gene is TRBD1 (6 bases). V dropped 6 bases and J dropped 5 bases, with 16 bases sitting between them. The CDR3 extends over 14 amino acids. Germline assignment: CDR1 MNHEY and CDR2 SVGAGI. The CDR3 nucleotides read TGTGCCAGCAGCGGTACAGGGTACTGGTATGGCTACACCTTC. Translating gives CASSGTGYWYGYTF.

The V and J genes are TRBV7-9 and TRBJ2-5; D unclear. V was cut by 2 bases and J by 5 bases, with 12 bases left in between. Germline-derived CDR1 and CDR2 are SEHNR and FQNEAQ (reference sequence). This CDR3 comprises 14 residues. CDR3 bases: TGTGCCAGCAGCTTATACGGGTCCGGGGAGACCCAGTACTTC. Encoded protein: CASSLYGSGETQYF.